This TCR beta chain was recorded in a study of T cell clonotyping in hematopoietic cell transplantation. Sequencing used immunoSEQ multiplex PCR; TCRdb keeps in-frame clones, though not all of them. The repertoire holds roughly 42,000 clones, with 85% to 95% as singletons. The clonotype originates from a woman in her fifties or sixties in good health. Some clones in this sample may be carry-over from other donors' samples. The sample was peripheral blood mononuclear cells.

The CDR3 reads CSVGAGAFMNTEAFF. CDR3 DNA: TGCAGCGTTGGGGCAGGGGCTTTTATGAACACTGAAGCTTTCTTT. V gene TRBV29-1 combines with J gene TRBJ1-1; maybe TRBD1 (6 bases). The CDR3 has 15 residues. Germline CDR1 SQVTM, CDR2 ANQGSEA. The V end lost 4 bases, the J end lost 0 bases, and 15 bases lay between the germline ends. Variable domain in full (rest from reference TRBV29-1 and TRBJ1-1): SAVISQKPSRDICQRGTSLTIQCQVDSQVTMMFWYRQQPGQSLTLIATANQGSEATYESGFVIDKFPISRPNLTFSTLTVSNMSPEDSSIYLCSVGAGAFMNTEAFFGQGTRLTVV.